The clone carrying this T cell receptor (beta chain) turned up a few times. What it recognizes is unknown. PCR employed 60 Vbeta and 13 Jbeta primers. The method was immunoSEQ multiplex PCR; TCRdb's version includes in-frame clones alone and lacks a portion of them. The sample carries approximately 110,000 clones, 65% to 80% recorded once. These data come from a study of cytomegalovirus exposure and HLA in healthy donors. Study conclusions and caveats: With later analysis, a missense DCLRE1C variant became linked to TCR beta V- and J-gene trimming. In an earlier analysis, about 87% or about 30%: the productive usage of most TCR beta V segments. TCR sequences were mostly rare, though some public TCRs occurred in many donors.

Germline CDR1 reads GTSNPN; CDR2 reads SVGIG (reference sequence). The ends were cut back, 2 bases at V and 7 bases at J, with 11 bases in the middle. The CDR3 totals 13 residues. This clonotype was sampled from a man aged 25-40 years in good health and CMV-seropositive. The J gene is TRBJ1-4, the V gene TRBV30, with D maybe TRBD1 (5 bases). The sample was PBMCs. CDR3: CAWSLQVREKLFF. DNA for the CDR3: TGTGCCTGGAGTTTACAGGTCCGTGAAAAACTGTTTTTT. The full variable domain, with the rest looked up from reference TRBV30 and TRBJ1-4, is SQTIHQWPATLVQPVGSPLSLECTVEGTSNPNLYWYRQAAGRGLQLLFYSVGIGQISSEVPQNLSASRPQDRQFILSSKKLLLSDSGFYLCAWSLQVREKLFFGSGTQLSVL.